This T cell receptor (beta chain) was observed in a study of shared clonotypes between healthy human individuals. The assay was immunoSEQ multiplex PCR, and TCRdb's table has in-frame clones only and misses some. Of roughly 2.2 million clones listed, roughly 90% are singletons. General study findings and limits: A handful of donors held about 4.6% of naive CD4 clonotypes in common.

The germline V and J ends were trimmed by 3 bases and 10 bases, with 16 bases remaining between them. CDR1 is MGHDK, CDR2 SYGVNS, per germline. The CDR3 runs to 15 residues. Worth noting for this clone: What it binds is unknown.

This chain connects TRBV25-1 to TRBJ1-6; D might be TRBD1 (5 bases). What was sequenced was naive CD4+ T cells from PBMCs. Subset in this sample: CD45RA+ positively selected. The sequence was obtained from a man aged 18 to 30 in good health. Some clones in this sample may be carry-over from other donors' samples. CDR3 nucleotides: TGTGCCAGCAGTGACCGCCTTGGGGCTAAATCACCCCTCCACTTT. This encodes CASSDRLGAKSPLHF.